The present T cell receptor beta chain was sequenced within a study of blood T cell repertoires in COVID-19. There are a few counts of this clone. The repertoire was sequenced with immunoSEQ multiplex PCR; TCRdb's copy has only in-frame clones and lacks some. The sample consists of under 200,000 clones, 80% to 85% of them appearing once. Participants were placed into cohorts based on the clinical history they reported. Germline V gene sequence: CDR1 SEHNR, CDR2 FQNEAQ (reference sequence). The V and J ends lost 3 bases and 1 base respectively, with 9 bases between them. The CDR3 extends over 14 amino acids.

The rearrangement links TRBV7-9 to TRBJ1-1; weak D call: TRBD1 (5 bases). This sequence originates from a woman in her 30s who had been exposed to COVID-19. What was sequenced was PBMCs or T cells enriched from blood (not recorded which). CDR3 sequence reads: CASSFQGGNTEAFF. The CDR3 DNA is TGTGCCAGCAGCTTTCAGGGTGGGAACACTGAAGCTTTCTTT. The full variable domain, rest sourced from reference TRBV7-9 and TRBJ1-1, is DTGVSQNPRHKITKRGQNVTFRCDPISEHNRLYWYRQTLGQGPEFLTYFQNEAQLEKSRLLSDRFSAERPKGSFSTLEIQRTEQGDSAMYLCASSFQGGNTEAFFGQGTRLTVV.